This T cell receptor beta chain was documented in a study of T cells in Graves' hyperthyroidism and ophthalmopathy. Broader study findings: A model of 13 V-J features distinguished ophthalmopathy from stable hyperthyroidism.

Patients with uncontrolled infections, other autoimmune diseases, pregnancy or lactation were excluded. This clonotype was found many times. Its cognate antigen is unknown. Trimming removed 5 bases at V and 8 bases at J, with 9 bases between. The CDR3 is 12 residues long. Template material for amplifying TCR beta CDR3 regions consisted of RNA transcripts. Initially, a first-round RT-PCR of the TCR CDR3 employed the HTBI primer set. Each CDR3 protein is one row after TCRdb ran MiXCR on the multiplex PCR reads. The sample holds a few hundred thousand distinct CDR3 sequences, more than 14% seen once. The specimen was blood. The genes are TRBV12-3 or TRBV12-4 and TRBJ2-2; D is perhaps TRBD1 or TRBD2 (6 bases each). This receptor was identified in a woman aged 25 to 39 with Graves' ophthalmopathy. The CDR3 here is CASSTGRGELFF. CDR3 in DNA: TGTGCCAGCAGTACAGGGAGGGGGGAGCTGTTTTTT.